The next 15 T cell receptor beta chains were all read from a single sample in a study of blood T cell repertoires in COVID-19. Here immunoSEQ multiplex PCR was the method, and the copy in TCRdb shows in-frame clones only, minus some. The sample has 200,000 or so clones, more than 70% seen once. Sequences were obtained from peripheral blood. These receptors all come from an older woman with acute or convalescent COVID-19.

V and J are TRBV5-8 and TRBJ2-7, with TRBD1 matching over 8 bases. Germline V lookup: CDR1 SGHTS, CDR2 YDEGEE. The CDR3 length is 15 residues. With V trimmed by 4 bases and J by 6 bases, 12 bases remained unmatched. The CDR3 reads CASSEGQGRWAEQYF. In DNA, the CDR3 is TGTGCCAGCAGCGAAGGACAGGGTAGGTGGGCCGAGCAGTACTTC.

The V and J genes are TRBV27 and TRBJ1-6, with D tentatively TRBD1 (6 bases). The CDR3 length is 15 residues. The germline CDR1 and CDR2 sequences are MNHEY and SMNVEV (reference sequence). V was shortened by 2 bases and J by 4 bases, with 9 bases between the two germline ends. CDR3: CASSLRQEYNSPLHF. In DNA, the CDR3 is TGTGCCAGCAGTTTAAGACAGGAATATAATTCACCCCTCCACTTT.

This clone has a handful of counts. The rearrangement joins TRBV19 to TRBJ2-1, with 13 bases matching TRBD2. Germline trimming cut 8 bases from V and 0 bases from J; bases unmatched to any gene: 7. This CDR3 region has 17 residues. Germline CDR1 reads LNHDA; CDR2 reads SQIVND (reference sequence). The DNA for the CDR3 is TGTGCCAGTTCGCCGACTAGCGGGGGGAGCTCCTACAATGAGCAGTTCTTC. Translation: CASSPTSGGSSYNEQFF.

The chain recombines TRBV11-2 with TRBJ2-3; 7 positions agree with TRBD2. V trimming: 1 base; J trimming: 5 bases; junction bases outside the gene matches: 6. This CDR3 comprises 15 residues. The germline V gene encodes CDR1 SGHAT and CDR2 FQNNGV. The CDR3 reads CASSLVGGSGDTQYF. The CDR3 DNA reads TGTGCCAGCAGCTTAGTTGGCGGGAGTGGAGATACGCAGTATTTT.

The V and J genes are TRBV4-3 and TRBJ2-7; 7 positions agree with TRBD1. Germline loops: CDR1 LGHNA, CDR2 YSLEER. The ends lost 4 bases at V and 3 bases at J; junction bases unmatched: 9. The CDR3 sequence is 15 residues long. CDR3 nucleotide sequence: TGCGCCAGCAGCCTTAGACAGGGCACACTCTACGAGCAGTACTTC. Residues: CASSLRQGTLYEQYF.

The chain couples TRBV2 to TRBJ2-2; tentative D call: TRBD1 (5 bases). Germline CDR1 and CDR2: SNHLY and FYNNEI. V lost 5 bases to trimming and J lost 5 bases, with 9 bases between them. This CDR3 contains 13 residues. The CDR3 DNA reads TGTGCCAGCAGTCCCAGGGAAACCGGGGAGCTGTTTTTT. This sequence encodes CASSPRETGELFF.

This clone was recorded once. The chain recombines TRBV6-5 with TRBJ2-7; TRBD2 matches at 7 bases. Trimming at V came to 0 bases and at J to 2 bases, leaving 4 bases not matched to a gene. The CDR3 consists of 15 residues. The germline V gene encodes CDR1 MNHEY and CDR2 SVGAGI. DNA for the CDR3: TGTGCCAGCAGTTACTCGGTCGGGGGGACCTACGAGCAGTACTTC. Translation: CASSYSVGGTYEQYF.

J is TRBJ2-7 and V is TRBV6-6; TRBD2 is a possible D gene (5 bases). CDR1 is MNHNY, CDR2 SVGAGI, per germline (reference sequence). CDR3 size: 15 residues. V lost 0 bases to trimming and J lost 2 bases, with 11 bases between them. DNA of the CDR3: TGTGCCAGCAGTTACTCGATACTAGGCGCCTACGAGCAGTACTTC. Translating it yields CASSYSILGAYEQYF.

The chain links TRBV7-2 to TRBJ2-3; 8 bases line up with TRBD2. Unmatched junction bases numbered 5, after V lost 4 bases and J lost 2 bases. The CDR3 is 15 amino acids. The germline CDR1 and CDR2 sequences are SGHTA and FQGNSA. The CDR3 nucleotides read TGTGCCAGCAGCTCCGAGCGGGGGACCACAGATACGCAGTATTTT. Translation gives CASSSERGTTDTQYF.

The sample holds one count of this clone. The chain is built from TRBV5-1 and TRBJ2-5; 8 bases line up with TRBD1. The CDR3 loop spans 14 amino acids. The germline CDR1 and CDR2 sequences are SGHRS and YFSETQ. Losses at the gene ends were 4 bases for V and 2 bases for J; bases not matched to a gene: 4. CDR3 sequence reads: CASSPGTGQETQYF. The CDR3 DNA is TGCGCCAGCAGCCCAGGGACAGGACAAGAGACCCAGTACTTC.

The chain is built from TRBV9 and TRBJ1-3; D unclear. CDR1 and CDR2 from the germline V gene are SGDLS and YYNGEE. This CDR3 contains 14 residues. V was pared by 2 bases and J by 2 bases, with 8 bases between. CDR3 sequence reads: CASSVGSPGNTIYF. The CDR3, as DNA: TGTGCCAGCAGCGTGGGCAGTCCTGGAAACACCATATATTTT. Looking up the rest from reference TRBV9 and TRBJ1-3 gives the full variable domain: DSGVTQTPKHLITATGQRVTLRCSPRSGDLSVYWYQQSLDQGLQFLIQYYNGEERAKGNILERFSAQQFPDLHSELNLSSLELGDSALYFCASSVGSPGNTIYFGEGSWLTVV.

The rearrangement uses TRBV3-1 (or the pseudogene TRBV3-2) and TRBJ2-5; weak D call: TRBD2 (5 bases). The CDR3 has 14 amino acids. The V end lost 0 bases, the J end lost 4 bases, and 9 bases lay between the germline ends. In germline, CDR1 is LGHDT, CDR2 YNNKEL (reference sequence). In DNA, the CDR3 is TGTGCCAGCAGCCAAGATAGGAGGCGAGAGACCCAGTACTTC. This encodes CASSQDRRRETQYF.

The gene calls are TRBV6-1 and TRBJ2-2, with TRBD2 matching 7 bases. V lost 2 bases to trimming and J lost 2 bases; unmatched junction nucleotides: 5. This CDR3 region has 16 residues. Germline-derived CDR1 and CDR2 are MNHNS and SASEGT. As DNA, the CDR3 is TGTGCCAGCAGTGAAACCGGGACTACTAACACCGGGGAGCTGTTTTTT. Translated, it gives CASSETGTTNTGELFF.

The V and J genes are TRBV5-6 and TRBJ1-6; D is undetermined. In germline, CDR1 is SGHDT, CDR2 YYEEEE. The length of the CDR3 is 12 residues. V gave up 3 bases and J gave up 9 bases, with 7 bases separating them. CDR3 in amino acids: CASSSRGSPLHF. The CDR3 bases are TGTGCCAGCAGCTCGCGGGGTTCACCCCTCCACTTT.

The chain couples TRBV5-1 to TRBJ1-2, with TRBD1 as a possible D gene (6 bases). Germline V gives CDR1 SGHRS, CDR2 YFSETQ. The CDR3 runs 15 residues. Between the trimmed V and J ends, which lost 3 bases and 3 bases, there was a span of 15 bases. DNA of the CDR3: TGCGCCAGCAGCTCTGGTGGGGGCGCCTACTATGGCTACACCTTC. Its protein product is CASSSGGGAYYGYTF.